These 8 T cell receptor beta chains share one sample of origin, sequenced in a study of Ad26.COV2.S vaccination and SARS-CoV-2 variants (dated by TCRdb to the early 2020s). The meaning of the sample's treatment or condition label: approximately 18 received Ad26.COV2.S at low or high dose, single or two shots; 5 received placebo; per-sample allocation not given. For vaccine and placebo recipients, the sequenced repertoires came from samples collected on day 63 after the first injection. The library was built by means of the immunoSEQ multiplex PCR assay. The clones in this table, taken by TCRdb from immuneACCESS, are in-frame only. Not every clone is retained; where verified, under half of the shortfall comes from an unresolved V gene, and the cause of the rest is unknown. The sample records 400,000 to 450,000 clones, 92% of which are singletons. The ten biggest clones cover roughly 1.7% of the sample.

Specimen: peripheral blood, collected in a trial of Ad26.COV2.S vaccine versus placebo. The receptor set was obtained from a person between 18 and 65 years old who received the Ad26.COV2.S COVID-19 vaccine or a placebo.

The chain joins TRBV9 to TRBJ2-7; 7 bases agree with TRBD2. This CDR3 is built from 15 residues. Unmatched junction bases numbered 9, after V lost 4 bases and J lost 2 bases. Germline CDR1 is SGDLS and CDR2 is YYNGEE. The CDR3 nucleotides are TGTGCCAGCAGCCCCTCCAGGGCGGGGGCCTACGAGCAGTACTTC. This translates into CASSPSRAGAYEQYF.

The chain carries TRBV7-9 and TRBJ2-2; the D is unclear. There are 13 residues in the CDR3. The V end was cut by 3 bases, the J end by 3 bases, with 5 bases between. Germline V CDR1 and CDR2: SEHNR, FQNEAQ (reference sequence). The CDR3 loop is CASSFGHTGELFF. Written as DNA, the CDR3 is TGTGCCAGCAGCTTCGGCCACACCGGGGAGCTGTTTTTT.

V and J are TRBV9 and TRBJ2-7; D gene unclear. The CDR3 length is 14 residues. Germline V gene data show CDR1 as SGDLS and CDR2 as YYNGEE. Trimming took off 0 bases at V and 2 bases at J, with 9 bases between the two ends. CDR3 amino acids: CASSVDSGTYEQYF. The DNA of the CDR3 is TGTGCCAGCAGCGTAGATTCAGGCACCTACGAGCAGTACTTC.

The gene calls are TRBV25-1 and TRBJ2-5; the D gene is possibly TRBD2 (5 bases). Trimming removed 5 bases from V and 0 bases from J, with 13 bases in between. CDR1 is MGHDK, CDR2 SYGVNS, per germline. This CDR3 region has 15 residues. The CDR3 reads CASSSTSKHQETQYF. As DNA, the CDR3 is TGTGCCAGCAGTTCAACTAGTAAACACCAAGAGACCCAGTACTTC.

The CDR3 protein is CASSLGLNQPQHF. CDR3 nucleotides: TGCGCCAGCAGCTTGGGCCTTAATCAGCCCCAGCATTTT. The chain joins TRBV5-1 to TRBJ1-5; D not resolved. V gave up 0 bases and J gave up 4 bases, with 5 bases separating them. This CDR3 is built from 13 residues. Germline V gene sequence: CDR1 SGHRS, CDR2 YFSETQ.

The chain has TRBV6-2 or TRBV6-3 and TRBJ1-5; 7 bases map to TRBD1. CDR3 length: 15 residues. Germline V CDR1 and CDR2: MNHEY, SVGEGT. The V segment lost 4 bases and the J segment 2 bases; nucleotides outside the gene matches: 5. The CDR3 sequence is CASSSTGVGNQPQHF. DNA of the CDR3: TGTGCCAGCAGTTCTACAGGGGTGGGCAATCAGCCCCAGCATTTT.

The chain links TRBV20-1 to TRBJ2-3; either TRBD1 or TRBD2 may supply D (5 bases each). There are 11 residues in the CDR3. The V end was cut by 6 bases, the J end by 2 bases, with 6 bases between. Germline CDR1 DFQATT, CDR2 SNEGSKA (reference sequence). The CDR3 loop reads CSAGTTDTQYF. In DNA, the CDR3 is TGCAGTGCCGGGACCACAGATACGCAGTATTTT.

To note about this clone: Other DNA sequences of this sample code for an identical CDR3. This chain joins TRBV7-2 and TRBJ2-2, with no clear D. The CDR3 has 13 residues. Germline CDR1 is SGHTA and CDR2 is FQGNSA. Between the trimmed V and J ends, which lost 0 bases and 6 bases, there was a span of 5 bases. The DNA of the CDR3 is TGTGCCAGCAGCTTAGCCGGTGCCGGGGAGCTGTTTTTT. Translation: CASSLAGAGELFF.